Listed here are 26 T cell receptor beta chains from one sample, sequenced in a study of blood T cells in healthy people across ages. Together with a sample-barcoded 5' primer, a J-beta primer mix was included in a second PCR lasting roughly 6 to 12 cycles. Via MiXCR, TCRdb re-called the 5' RACE reads, giving one row per CDR3 protein. The sample has roughly 800,000 distinct CDR3 sequences, 58% seen once. Sequences were obtained from blood. Receptors originate from a man aged 25-45 years in good health.

A note on this clonotype: At one boundary the junction diverges from the germline segment, which might be a read error. The genes are TRBV5-1 and TRBJ2-6; tentatively, D is TRBD1 (5 bases). Germline CDR1 and CDR2: SGHRS and YFSETQ. The CDR3 extends over 15 amino acids. CDR3 coding DNA: TGCGCCAGCACCGGAGATACCTCTGGGGCCAACGCCCTGACTTTC. Translating gives CASTGDTSGANALTF.

The sample holds many counts of this clonotype. The chain has TRBV29-1 and TRBJ1-2; a possible D gene is TRBD1 (5 bases). The CDR3 extends over 12 amino acids. The germline V gene has CDR1 SQVTM and CDR2 ANQGSEA. V lost 7 bases and J 5 bases, leaving 14 bases between the germline ends. Written as DNA, the CDR3 is TGCAGCGCCGAAGAAACAGGTTATGGCTACACCTTC. It translates to CSAEETGYGYTF.

The chain joins TRBV6-6 to TRBJ1-5; 7 bases are shared with TRBD1. This CDR3 spans 13 amino acids. Germline CDR1 and CDR2: MNHNY and SVGAGI (reference sequence). V was clipped by 10 bases and J by 6 bases; unmatched bases: 9. The chain's CDR3 is CAIGQEKGQPQHF. DNA of the CDR3: TGTGCCATCGGACAGGAGAAGGGTCAGCCCCAGCATTTT.

Concerning this clonotype itself: At one end, the junction sequence differs from germline, possibly due to a read error. The rearrangement joins TRBV29-1 to TRBJ1-4; a weak D match, TRBD1 (5 bases). Germline CDR1 SQVTM, CDR2 ANQGSEA. CDR3 length: 11 residues. The CDR3, as DNA: TGCAGCGGACAGTATAATGGAAAACTGTTTTTT. Amino acid sequence: CSGQYNGKLFF. The full variable domain, its missing parts supplied by reference TRBV29-1 and TRBJ1-4, is SAVISQKPSRDICQRGTSLTIQCQVDSQVTMMFWYRQQPGQSLTLIATANQGSEATYESGFVIDKFPISRPNLTFSTLTVSNMSPEDSSIYLCSGQYNGKLFFGSGTQLSVL.

This chain links TRBV19 with TRBJ1-2, with D possibly TRBD1 on 5 matching bases. This CDR3 is 13 amino acids long. Looked up from germline, CDR1 is LNHDA and CDR2 is SQIVND (reference sequence). V shed 2 bases and J shed 4 bases, with 8 bases lying between them. In DNA form, the CDR3 reads TGTGCCAGTAGTATAAAGGGGATCTATGGCTACACCTTC. Encoded protein: CASSIKGIYGYTF. Based on the CDR3 plus reference TRBV19 and TRBJ1-2, the full variable domain is DGGITQSPKYLFRKEGQNVTLSCEQNLNHDAMYWYRQDPGQGLRLIYYSQIVNDFQKGDIAEGYSVSREKKESFPLTVTSAQKNPTAFYLCASSIKGIYGYTFGSGTRLTVV.

This clonotype has just a few counts. V usage is TRBV6-5 and J usage is TRBJ2-3; 13 bases fit TRBD2. CDR1 is MNHEY and CDR2 is SVGAGI in the germline V gene. The CDR3 runs 16 residues. J lost 5 bases, V lost 8 bases, and 10 bases had no gene match. Written as DNA, the CDR3 is TGTGCCAGCTCCCCCACTAGCGGGAGGGCCAGAGATACGCAGTATTTT. Translating gives CASSPTSGRARDTQYF.

This clonotype showed up just a few times. The chain links TRBV20-1 to TRBJ1-2; D is perhaps TRBD1 (6 bases). This CDR3 comprises 13 residues. Trimming shortened V by 2 bases and J by 5 bases, and 12 bases separated the two germline ends. Germline assignment: CDR1 DFQATT and CDR2 SNEGSKA (reference sequence). The CDR3 loop is CSARTGQTYGYTF. The CDR3 bases are TGCAGTGCTAGAACCGGACAGACGTATGGCTACACCTTC.

The CDR3 DNA reads as TGTGCCAGCAGCGGAAGAGACACGACAGGCGCGGGAGGCTACACCTTC. This gives the protein CASSGRDTTGAGGYTF. V usage is TRBV9 and J usage is TRBJ1-2; D might be TRBD1 (6 bases). The V gene lost 3 bases and the J gene lost 8 bases, with 23 bases spanning the gap. The CDR3 runs 16 residues. CDR1 is SGDLS and CDR2 is YYNGEE in the germline V gene.

V usage is TRBV27 and J usage is TRBJ2-5; D unclear. This CDR3 has 14 residues. Deletions cut 5 bases from V and 4 bases from J, with 14 bases between. The V gene's germline CDR1 is MNHEY and CDR2 SMNVEV (reference sequence). CDR3 nucleotide sequence: TGTGCCAGCAGTCCCGAGGTTGTGGGAGAGACCCAGTACTTC. Protein: CASSPEVVGETQYF.

V is TRBV9 and J is TRBJ2-7, with D hard to call. Between the trimmed V and J ends, which lost 0 bases and 4 bases, there was a span of 11 bases. The CDR3 consists of 14 residues. Germline V gene sequence: CDR1 SGDLS, CDR2 YYNGEE. CDR3 coding DNA: TGTGCCAGCAGCGTAGGGCAGGACCGGTACGAGCAGTACTTC. This codes for CASSVGQDRYEQYF.

This clonotype appeared a single time. This chain uses TRBV10-3 with TRBJ2-6; 7 bases fit TRBD1. From germline, CDR1 is ENHRY and CDR2 SYGVKD. J was trimmed by 0 bases and V by 7 bases; bases with no gene match: 9. This CDR3 has 17 residues. The CDR3: CAINKQGMSSGANVLTF. The CDR3 nucleotides read TGTGCCATCAATAAACAGGGGATGAGCTCTGGGGCCAACGTCCTGACTTTC.

The J gene is TRBJ2-7, the V gene TRBV20-1; a weak D match, TRBD1 (6 bases). V lost 2 bases to trimming and J lost 2 bases, with 13 bases between them. Germline CDR1 is DFQATT and CDR2 is SNEGSKA (reference sequence). CDR3 size: 14 residues. The CDR3 here is CSARRGHSPYEQYF. CDR3 bases: TGCAGTGCTAGACGGGGACACAGCCCCTACGAGCAGTACTTC.

V is TRBV29-1 and J is TRBJ1-2; 7 bases align to TRBD1. The CDR3 runs 12 residues. Germline lookup yields CDR1 SQVTM and CDR2 ANQGSEA. V trimming: 0 bases; J trimming: 7 bases; junction bases outside the gene matches: 2. The DNA of the CDR3 is TGCAGCGTTGAAGAGACAGGGTGTGGCTACACCTTC. Amino acids: CSVEETGCGYTF.

The chain carries TRBV10-2 and TRBJ2-4, with TRBD1 matching over 11 bases. The closer fit of TRBJ2-7 to the DNA end suggests the J call may be wrong. The CDR3 runs to 14 residues. The germline V gene encodes CDR1 WSHSY and CDR2 SAAADI. CDR3 in DNA: TGCGCCAGCTGCTCATGGACAGGGGGCTGCGAGCAGTACTTC. Protein sequence: CASCSWTGGCEQYF.

This chain connects TRBV6-5 to TRBJ2-4; maybe TRBD1 (6 bases). The tail of the sequence fits TRBJ2-7 better, so the J call may be wrong. CDR1 is MNHEY, CDR2 SVGAGI, per germline. CDR3 length equals 15 residues. The CDR3 nucleotides read TGTGCCAGCAGTTACTCAATAGGGACACACTACGAGCAGTACTTC. Amino acid sequence: CASSYSIGTHYEQYF.

The chain couples TRBV28 to TRBJ2-5, with 10 nucleotides matching TRBD2. This CDR3 is 15 amino acids long. Trimming removed 5 bases from V and 11 bases from J; junction bases left unmatched: 14. From germline, CDR1 is MDHEN and CDR2 SYDVKM. CDR3 amino acids: CASSAPGTSVGEQYF. CDR3 DNA: TGTGCCAGCAGTGCCCCCGGGACTAGCGTAGGGGAGCAGTACTTC.

The chain has TRBV6-5 and TRBJ2-3; 7 bases agree with TRBD2. Per germline, CDR1 MNHEY and CDR2 SVGAGI. This CDR3 is 17 amino acids long. The J segment lost 2 bases and the V segment lost 2 bases, leaving 10 bases of the junction unmatched. The CDR3 DNA follows: TGTGCCAGCAGTTACGGGGGGGAATTAACCTCCACAGATACGCAGTATTTT. Translated: CASSYGGELTSTDTQYF.

This clonotype has a single count. The chain joins TRBV20-1 to TRBJ2-4; tentatively, D is TRBD1 (5 bases). Gene TRBJ2-7 matches the end of the DNA better, so the J call may be wrong. There are 14 residues in the CDR3. The germline V gene has CDR1 DFQATT and CDR2 SNEGSKA (reference sequence). The CDR3 coding sequence is TGCAGTGCTAGAGGGGCAGGGTGGCCCAGCGAGCAGTACTTC. Amino acids: CSARGAGWPSEQYF.

The CDR3 region has the DNA TGCAGTGCTAGAGGGGGGCGGATATGGTGCGAGCAGTACTTC. Translating gives CSARGGRIWCEQYF. The chain couples TRBV20-1 to TRBJ2-5, with D maybe TRBD1 (6 bases). TRBJ2-7 explains the end of the DNA better; the J call may be wrong. The CDR3 runs to 14 residues. Germline V CDR1 and CDR2: DFQATT, SNEGSKA (reference sequence).

This chain connects TRBV20-1 to TRBJ2-1, with D tentatively TRBD2 (6 bases). The J call could be wrong; TRBJ2-7 is a better fit for the DNA end. The CDR3 runs 14 residues. CDR1 DFQATT and CDR2 SNEGSKA come from the germline V gene (reference sequence). The CDR3 DNA reads as TGCAGTGCTAGCGGGCCGGGGGACCCCTACGAGCAGTACTTC. Residues: CSASGPGDPYEQYF.

The sample holds a few counts of this clonotype. This chain joins TRBV2 and TRBJ2-7, with TRBD2 matching over 13 bases. V shed 2 bases and J 12 bases; nucleotides not matched to a gene: 7. The CDR3 is 14 residues long. CDR1 is SNHLY and CDR2 is FYNNEI in the germline V gene. Here the CDR3 DNA reads TGTGCCAGCAGTGAAACTAGCGGGGGGGAAATCTTGTACTTC. It specifies CASSETSGGEILYF.

This chain uses TRBV25-1 with TRBJ2-6, with D perhaps TRBD1 (5 bases). Germline V gives CDR1 MGHDK, CDR2 SYGVNS. The CDR3 runs to 16 residues. The V gene lost 3 bases and the J gene lost 1 base, with 10 bases spanning the gap. The CDR3 nucleotides are TGTGCCAGCAGTGATAAGGGGTTGTCTGGGGCCAACGTCCTGACTTTC. This codes for CASSDKGLSGANVLTF.

The sample holds a few counts of this clonotype. The chain carries TRBV29-1 and TRBJ1-1; tentative D call: TRBD1 (6 bases). The V gene lost 7 bases and the J gene lost 5 bases, with 17 bases spanning the gap. The length of the CDR3 is 13 residues. Germline values: CDR1 SQVTM, CDR2 ANQGSEA. The CDR3 loop reads CSAWDSRGTEAFF. As DNA, the CDR3 is TGCAGCGCTTGGGATTCAAGGGGGACTGAAGCTTTCTTT.

The chain recombines TRBV12-3 or TRBV12-4 with TRBJ2-7; 8 nucleotides agree with TRBD1. The better agreement between TRBJ2-5 and the DNA end casts doubt on the J call. The CDR3 loop spans 15 amino acids. CDR3 nucleotides: TGTGCCAGCAGTTTAGGCCCAGGGGGCCGCGAGACCCAGTACTTC. Residues: CASSLGPGGRETQYF.

This clonotype was recorded only once. V usage is TRBV20-1 and J usage is TRBJ1-6; tentatively, D is TRBD1 (5 bases). CDR1 and CDR2 from the germline V gene are DFQATT and SNEGSKA (reference sequence). The CDR3 totals 14 residues. Between the trimmed V and J ends, which lost 6 bases and 4 bases, there was a span of 13 bases. The CDR3 loop is CSARTQTYNSPLHF. The DNA of the CDR3 is TGCAGTGCACGGACACAAACGTATAATTCACCCCTCCACTTT.

The rearrangement joins TRBV6-5 to TRBJ2-1, with unresolved D. Germline V gene data show CDR1 as MNHEY and CDR2 as SVGAGI. The CDR3 has 16 amino acids. Trimming stripped 6 bases from V and 3 bases from J, with 18 bases between. The chain's CDR3 is CASSRLIKGRYNEQFF. DNA for the CDR3: TGTGCCAGCAGCCGACTTATAAAAGGTCGCTACAATGAGCAGTTCTTC.